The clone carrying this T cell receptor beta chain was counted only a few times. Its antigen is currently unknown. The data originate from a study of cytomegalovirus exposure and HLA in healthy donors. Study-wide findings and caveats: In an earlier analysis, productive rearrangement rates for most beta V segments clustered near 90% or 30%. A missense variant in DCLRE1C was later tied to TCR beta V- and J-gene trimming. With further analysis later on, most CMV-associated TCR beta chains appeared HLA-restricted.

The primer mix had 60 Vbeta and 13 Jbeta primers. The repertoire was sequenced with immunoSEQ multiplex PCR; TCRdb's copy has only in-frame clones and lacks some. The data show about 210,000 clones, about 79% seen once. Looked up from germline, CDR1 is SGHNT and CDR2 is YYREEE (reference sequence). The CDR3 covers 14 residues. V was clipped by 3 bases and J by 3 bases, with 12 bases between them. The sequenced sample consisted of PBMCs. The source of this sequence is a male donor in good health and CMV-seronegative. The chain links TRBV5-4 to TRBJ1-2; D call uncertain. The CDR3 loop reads CASSSQNGDYGYTF. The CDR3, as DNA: TGTGCCAGCAGCTCCCAAAACGGAGACTATGGCTACACCTTC.